Each of the 11 T cell receptor beta chains below was sequenced from the same sample in a study of vaccination and CD4 T cells after COVID-19. No antigens are known for them. Cultured CD4+ T cell DNA was sequenced using the Oncomine TCR Beta short-read assay. TCRdb re-called the PCR reads through MiXCR, storing one row per CDR3 protein. The repertoire holds about 17,000 distinct CDR3 sequences, with about 61% as singletons. As for treatment: 10-day PBMC culture with coronavirus spike peptide pools or control peptides (ViraFEST assay). The sequenced sample consisted of CD4+ T cells from blood, cultured in vitro. These receptors came from a human donor who had recovered from COVID-19.

This clonotype occurred a few times. This chain connects TRBV20-1 to TRBJ2-3; possibly TRBD2 for D (6 bases). Trimming left V 7 bases short and J 2 bases short, with 16 bases between. Germline CDR1 reads DFQATT; CDR2 reads SNEGSKA (reference sequence). The CDR3 is 14 residues long. CDR3 sequence reads: CSGRVGGNTDTQYF. CDR3 nucleotide sequence: TGCAGTGGGAGGGTGGGGGGAAACACAGATACGCAGTATTTT.

The chain uses TRBV10-3 and TRBJ2-3; 8 bases are shared with TRBD2. The germline CDR1 and CDR2 sequences are ENHRY and SYGVKD. The CDR3 covers 16 residues. With 4 bases clipped from V and 2 bases from J, the junction kept 8 bases outside the gene matches. The CDR3 coding sequence is TGTGCCATCAGTGGCCGCTTAGCGGGAATCACAGATACGCAGTATTTT. Residues: CAISGRLAGITDTQYF.

The rearrangement joins TRBV6-1 to TRBJ2-6; 7 bases align to TRBD1. V lost 2 bases to trimming and J lost 2 bases; unmatched junction nucleotides: 6. CDR1 and CDR2 from the germline V gene are MNHNS and SASEGT. This CDR3 region has 17 residues. This CDR3 reads CASSEIPGTAGANVLTF. The CDR3 bases are TGTGCCAGCAGTGAAATTCCCGGGACAGCTGGGGCCAACGTCCTGACTTTC.

The chain employs TRBV7-2 and TRBJ2-3; the match to TRBD2 covers 7 bases. With 6 bases clipped from V and 0 bases from J, the junction kept 9 bases outside the gene matches. The CDR3 has 16 amino acids. Germline V CDR1 and CDR2: SGHTA, FQGNSA. The CDR3 nucleotides are TGTGCCAGCAGATCGAGGGGTAGCGGGAGCACAGATACGCAGTATTTT. This sequence encodes CASRSRGSGSTDTQYF.

CDR3 sequence: CASSLVGQGGYYGYTF. As DNA, the CDR3 is TGTGCCAGCAGCTTAGTGGGTCAGGGGGGATACTATGGCTACACCTTC. The rearrangement joins TRBV7-2 to TRBJ1-2, with 7 bases lining up with TRBD1. This CDR3 spans 16 amino acids. J lost 3 bases, V lost 1 base, and 8 bases had no gene match. Per germline, CDR1 SGHTA and CDR2 FQGNSA. Full variable domain (remainder filled in from reference TRBV7-2 and TRBJ1-2): GAGVSQSPSNKVTEKGKDVELRCDPISGHTALYWYRQSLGQGLEFLIYFQGNSAPDKSGLPSDRFSAERTGGSVSTLTIQRTQQEDSAVYLCASSLVGQGGYYGYTFGSGTRLTVV.

This clonotype has just a few counts. The rearrangement joins TRBV21-1 to TRBJ2-5; the table calls TRBD1, which could not be checked here. TRBV21-1 is a pseudogene locus. This CDR3 spans 14 amino acids. CDR3 loop: CASRSRTGRETQYF. CDR3 nucleotide sequence: TGTGCCAGCAGGTCGCGGACAGGGAGAGAGACCCAGTACTTC.

This clonotype occurred a few times. This chain joins TRBV20-1 and TRBJ1-5, with D uncertain. Germline values: CDR1 DFQATT, CDR2 SNEGSKA (reference sequence). Trimming pared 6 bases from V and 0 bases from J, leaving 9 bases between. This CDR3 has 13 amino acids. The CDR3 reads CSARLYSNQPQHF. The CDR3 DNA follows: TGCAGTGCGAGACTGTATAGCAATCAGCCCCAGCATTTT.

The CDR3: CSARAGAGGNTIYF. Written as DNA, the CDR3 is TGCAGTGCTAGAGCAGGGGCTGGCGGAAACACCATATATTTT. The gene calls are TRBV20-1 and TRBJ1-3, with D possibly matching TRBD1 (6 bases). This CDR3 is built from 14 residues. V dropped 1 base and J dropped 4 bases, with 11 bases sitting between them. Looked up from germline, CDR1 is DFQATT and CDR2 is SNEGSKA (reference sequence).

The chain combines TRBV5-1 with TRBJ1-6; D may be TRBD1 (6 bases). V gave up 4 bases and J gave up 2 bases, with 16 bases separating them. Germline V gene lookup returns CDR1 SGHRS and CDR2 YFSETQ. The CDR3 runs to 17 residues. DNA for the CDR3: TGCGCCAGCAGCCCCGGACAGCCTCTCGCCTATAATTCACCCCTCCACTTT. Its protein product is CASSPGQPLAYNSPLHF.

The chain joins TRBV18 to TRBJ2-5, with TRBD2 matching over 12 bases. The CDR3 has 16 residues. Per germline, CDR1 KGHSH and CDR2 LQKENI. V was clipped by 3 bases and J by 9 bases; unmatched bases: 11. The CDR3 nucleotides are TGTGCCAGCTCACCTCCTAGCGGGAGGGCCCTAAGTCCCCAGTACTTC. Its translation: CASSPPSGRALSPQYF.

The J gene is TRBJ2-5, the V gene TRBV7-9; D might be TRBD1 (5 bases). Germline loops: CDR1 SEHNR, CDR2 FQNEAQ (reference sequence). The CDR3 has 13 residues. V was trimmed by 4 bases and J by 7 bases, leaving 13 bases between them. The CDR3 DNA follows: TGTGCCAGCAGCTCGCAAAACGACAGGACCCAGTACTTC. Its protein product is CASSSQNDRTQYF.